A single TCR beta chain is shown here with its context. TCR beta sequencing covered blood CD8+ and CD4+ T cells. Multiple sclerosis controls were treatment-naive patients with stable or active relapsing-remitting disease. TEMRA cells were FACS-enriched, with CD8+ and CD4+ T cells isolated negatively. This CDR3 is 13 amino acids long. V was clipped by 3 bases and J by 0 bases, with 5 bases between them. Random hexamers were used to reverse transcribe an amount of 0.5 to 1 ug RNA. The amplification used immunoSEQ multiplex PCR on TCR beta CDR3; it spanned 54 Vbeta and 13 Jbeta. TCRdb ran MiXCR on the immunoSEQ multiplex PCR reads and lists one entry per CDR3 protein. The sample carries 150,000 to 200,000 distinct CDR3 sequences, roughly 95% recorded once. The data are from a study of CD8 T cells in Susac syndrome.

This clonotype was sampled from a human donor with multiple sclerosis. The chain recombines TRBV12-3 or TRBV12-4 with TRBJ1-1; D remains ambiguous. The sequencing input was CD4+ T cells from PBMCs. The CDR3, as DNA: TGTGCCAGCAGTTTTGTCCTGAACACTGAAGCTTTCTTT. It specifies CASSFVLNTEAFF.